This T cell receptor (beta chain) was captured in a study of CD8 T cells in Susac syndrome (dated by TCRdb to about 2019). As for the study more broadly: The study used repertoire sequencing to test whether antigen drove CD8+ T cell activation and differentiation in Susac syndrome.

With regard to this clonotype: Its target antigen remains unknown. Base qualities are not at hand, and no much larger clone is one base apart.

RNA was extracted with the RNeasy kit and roughly 0.5 to 1 ug was reverse transcribed using random hexamers. The immunoSEQ multiplex PCR assay, which covers 54 Vbeta and 13 Jbeta segments, was used to amplify TCR beta CDR3 regions. To correct PCR amplification bias, a synthetic template baseline was used for both primer optimization and computational correction. From the authors' description of their analysis: Only productive sequences were kept, with reads annotated to V, D and J genes according to IMGT and analyzed in immunoSEQ Analyzer. To calculate clonality, Shannon entropy was normalized by log2 of the number of productive unique sequences and then subtracted from one. Public and private clones were assessed among the 100 most prevalent clones of each patient and control. Clones were defined as Susac-specific if absent from the healthy and MS cohorts, from 1052 published viral clones and from other ImmuneACCESS disease sequences. Clones were called with MiXCR by TCRdb after fastp trimmed the public reads at Q25, and only in-frame beta chains were retained. Rows merge per CDR3 protein into single entries with the most common DNA and genes. The V and J calls reflect TCRdb's pipeline rather than the authors' work. The sample records about 250,000 distinct CDR3 sequences, about 93% of which are singletons. The top ten constitute around 0.072% of the sample.

Points the paper makes about the study in general: The number of individuals in the TCR sequencing and HLA analysis was acknowledged as relatively small.

Peripheral blood CD8+ and CD4+ T cells from healthy donors, Susac syndrome patients and multiple sclerosis patients were profiled by high-throughput TCR beta sequencing. The multiple sclerosis controls were treatment-naive patients whose relapsing-remitting disease, either stable or active, fulfilled the revised McDonald criteria. Bulk CD8+ and CD4+ T cells were purified by magnetic negative isolation, while CD8+ TEMRA cells were enriched using FACS. Blood was drawn into EDTA tubes, processed within 24 hours, and PBMCs were isolated by density gradient centrifugation. PBMCs intended for TCR sequencing were frozen in liquid nitrogen and were later thawed in a 37 degrees C water bath. Purity of sorted or isolated CD4+, CD8+ and CD8+ TEMRA cells was at least 90%. The sample was CD4+ T cells from PBMCs. This TCR derives from a human donor with multiple sclerosis.

CDR3 sequence: CSVGSGGEQFF. DNA sequence: TGCAGCGTTGGTTCTGGTGGTGAGCAGTTCTTC. The rearranged chain carries TRBV29-1 and TRBJ2-1; no D segment can be confidently identified. The germline V gene specifies SQVTM as CDR1 and ANQGSEA as CDR2. The trim is 4 bases for V and 9 bases for J, with a gap of 10 bases between the germline ends. The CDR3 covers 11 residues, taking in both the cysteine and the phenylalanine. Just the 33-base CDR3 DNA is kept, in frame starting at base 1.